Listed below are T cell receptor beta chains from one sample, sequenced in a study of beta chain features in type 1 diabetes. Clones were sequenced by immunoSEQ multiplex PCR, and TCRdb holds only the in-frame ones, with some missing. This table holds a few hundred thousand clones, 13% to 15% found once. The sequenced sample was central memory CD4+ T cells from blood. Receptors were obtained from a man aged 30 to 45 in good health. CDR3s include the opening cysteine and the closing phenylalanine or tryptophan. A D gene is named only where the DNA matches it firmly. Where a row states a size, it is once, few, many or the class of an expanded clone; other rows omit it.

D gene	clone size	J gene	V gene	CDR3 protein	CDR3 DNA
NA	NA	TRBJ2-3	TRBV9	CASSLGGAGTDTQYF	TGTGCCAGCAGTTTAGGGGGGGCTGGCACAGATACGCAGTATTTT
NA	NA	TRBJ2-1	TRBV21-1	CASSKAGGSPGGNEQFF	TGTGCCAGCAGCAAGGCCGGCGGGTCGCCGGGGGGCAATGAGCAGTTCTTC
NA	NA	TRBJ1-3	TRBV25-1	CASSELGTSTGNTIYF	TGTGCCAGCAGTGAATTAGGGACTTCTACTGGAAACACCATATATTTT
NA	few	TRBJ1-2	TRBV7-2	CASSQSHYSGYTF	TGTGCCAGCAGCCAATCCCATTACTCCGGCTACACCTTC
TRBD1	few	TRBJ1-2	TRBV6-6	CASSNDRGPNGYTF	TGTGCCAGCAGTAACGACAGGGGGCCTAATGGCTACACCTTC
TRBD1	NA	TRBJ2-1	TRBV5-1	CASSLGQGWDEQFF	TGCGCCAGCAGCCTAGGACAGGGGTGGGATGAGCAGTTCTTC
NA	NA	TRBJ1-1	TRBV4-3	CASSQDSQLGAFF	TGCGCCAGCAGCCAAGACTCCCAGTTGGGAGCTTTCTTT
NA	NA	TRBJ2-5	TRBV9	CASSVDPQGGALETQYF	TGTGCCAGCAGCGTAGACCCACAGGGGGGGGCGTTGGAGACCCAGTACTTC
NA	few	TRBJ2-1	TRBV6-1	CASSEALLGGHSNEQFF	TGTGCCAGCAGTGAAGCGCTTCTGGGGGGCCACTCAAATGAGCAGTTCTTC
NA	NA	TRBJ2-5	TRBV7-7	CASSLGGLQETQYF	TGTGCCAGCAGCTTAGGGGGACTGCAAGAGACCCAGTACTTC
TRBD1	NA	TRBJ2-7	TRBV5-1	CASSLGPRQGTYEQYF	TGCGCCAGCAGCTTGGGGCCTCGACAGGGAACCTACGAGCAGTACTTC
TRBD2	few	TRBJ2-2	TRBV19	CASSIGTSKTGELFF	TGTGCCAGTAGTATAGGGACTAGCAAAACCGGGGAGCTGTTTTTT
NA	many	TRBJ2-5	TRBV7-2	CASSLFLGKETQYF	TGTGCCAGCAGCTTATTTCTCGGGAAAGAGACCCAGTACTTC
TRBD2	few	TRBJ2-1	TRBV29-1	CSVSGGVSYNEQFF	TGCAGCGTTAGCGGGGGCGTATCCTACAATGAGCAGTTCTTC
TRBD2	NA	TRBJ2-5	TRBV7-7	CASSLGPTSGRGTQYF	TGTGCCAGCAGCTTAGGGCCGACTAGCGGAAGAGGGACCCAGTACTTC
NA	NA	TRBJ1-2	TRBV6-1	CASSEGANYGYTF	TGTGCCAGCAGTGAAGGTGCGAACTATGGCTACACCTTC